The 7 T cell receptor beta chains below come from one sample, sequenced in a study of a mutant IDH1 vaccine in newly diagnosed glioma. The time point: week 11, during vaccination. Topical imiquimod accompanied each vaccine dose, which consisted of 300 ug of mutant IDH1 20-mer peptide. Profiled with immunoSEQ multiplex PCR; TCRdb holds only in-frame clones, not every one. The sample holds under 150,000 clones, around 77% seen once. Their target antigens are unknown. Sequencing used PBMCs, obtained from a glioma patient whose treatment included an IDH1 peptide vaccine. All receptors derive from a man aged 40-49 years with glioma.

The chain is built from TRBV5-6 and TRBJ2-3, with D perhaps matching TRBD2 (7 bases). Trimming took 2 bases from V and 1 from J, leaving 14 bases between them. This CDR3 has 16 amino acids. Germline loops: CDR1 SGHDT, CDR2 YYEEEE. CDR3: CASSFPLGGRTDTQYF. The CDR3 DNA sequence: TGTGCCAGCAGCTTCCCCTTGGGGGGGCGCACAGATACGCAGTATTTT.

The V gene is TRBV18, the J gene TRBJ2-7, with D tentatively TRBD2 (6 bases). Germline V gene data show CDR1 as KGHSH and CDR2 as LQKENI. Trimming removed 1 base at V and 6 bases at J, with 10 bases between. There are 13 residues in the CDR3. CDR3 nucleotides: TGTGCCAGCTCACCACTCGGGAGCGGCGAGCAGTACTTC. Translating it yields CASSPLGSGEQYF.

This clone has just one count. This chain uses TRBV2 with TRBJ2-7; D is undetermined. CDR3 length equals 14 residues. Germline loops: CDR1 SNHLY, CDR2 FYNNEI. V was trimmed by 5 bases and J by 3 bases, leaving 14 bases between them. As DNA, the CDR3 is TGTGCCAGCAGTTCCCCAGGTGAGGACTACGAGCAGTACTTC. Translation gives CASSSPGEDYEQYF.

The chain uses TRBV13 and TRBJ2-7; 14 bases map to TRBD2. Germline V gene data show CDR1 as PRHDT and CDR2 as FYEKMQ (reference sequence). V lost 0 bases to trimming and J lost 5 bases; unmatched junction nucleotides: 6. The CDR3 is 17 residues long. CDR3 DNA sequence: TGTGCCAGCAGCTTAGGCCCGGGACTAGCGGGAGTCAACGAGCAGTACTTC. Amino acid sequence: CASSLGPGLAGVNEQYF. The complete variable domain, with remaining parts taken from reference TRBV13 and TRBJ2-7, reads AAGVIQSPRHLIKEKRETATLKCYPIPRHDTVYWYQQGPGQDPQFLISFYEKMQSDKGSIPDRFSAQQFSDYHSELNMSSLELGDSALYFCASSLGPGLAGVNEQYFGPGTRLTVT.

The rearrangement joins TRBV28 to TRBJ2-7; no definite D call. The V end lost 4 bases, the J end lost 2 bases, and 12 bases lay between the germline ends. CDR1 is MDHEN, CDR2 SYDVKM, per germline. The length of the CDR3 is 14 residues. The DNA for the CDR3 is TGTGCCAGCAGTTCCCTTCCGTTACCCTACGAGCAGTACTTC. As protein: CASSSLPLPYEQYF.

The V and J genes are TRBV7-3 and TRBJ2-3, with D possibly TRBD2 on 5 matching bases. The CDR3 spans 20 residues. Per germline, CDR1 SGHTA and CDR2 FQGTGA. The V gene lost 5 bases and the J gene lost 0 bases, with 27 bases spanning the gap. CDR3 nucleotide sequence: TGTGCCAGCAGCCAGGCCAAGAGGGTGGATGGAGGCCTTAGCACAGATACGCAGTATTTT. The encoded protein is CASSQAKRVDGGLSTDTQYF.

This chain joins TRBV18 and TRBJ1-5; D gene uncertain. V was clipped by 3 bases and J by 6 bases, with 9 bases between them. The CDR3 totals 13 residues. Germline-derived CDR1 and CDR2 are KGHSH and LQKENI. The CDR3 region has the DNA TGTGCCAGCTCACCTGGGGTTGGTCAGCCCCAGCATTTT. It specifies CASSPGVGQPQHF.